Listed below are T cell receptor beta chains from one sample, sequenced in a study of T cells expressing NK-cell markers. Using the 5' RACE reads, TCRdb records one entry per CDR3 protein without DNA. This table holds about 460,000 distinct CDR3 sequences. The source material was blood T cells: a sorted CD56 or NKG2C T cell subset, CD4+ or CD8+ T cells, or bulk PBMC T cells (not recorded which). Every receptor here comes from a woman aged 50 to 65 in good health. Each CDR3 is given with its conserved first and last residue.

TRBV27	TRBJ2-4	CASMLSGAKNIQYF
TRBV6-5	TRBJ2-5	CASSYGGVRETQYF
TRBV12-3/TRBV12-4	TRBJ2-5	CASRRVETQYF
TRBV12-3/TRBV12-4	TRBJ2-1	CASKTYGGSSYNEQFF
TRBV30	TRBJ2-3	CAWSLLTGGSTDTQYF
TRBV6-6	TRBJ2-5	CASTNPPSTQETQYF
TRBV15	TRBJ2-4	CATSRDKWEGAKNIQYF
TRBV5-8	TRBJ2-1	CASSFGLSSYNEQFF
TRBV12-3/TRBV12-4	TRBJ2-1	CASRRTFTSGRAGEQFF
TRBV20-1	TRBJ2-5	CSARDADRGWQETQYF
TRBV7-2	TRBJ2-3	CASSSWIASTDTQYF
TRBV9	TRBJ2-1	CASSATGTSGSGSEQFF
TRBV2	TRBJ1-2	CASNRVNGYTF
TRBV20-1	TRBJ2-1	CSATTLFGNEQFF
TRBV19	TRBJ2-2	CASSHMMNRGPGELFF
TRBV4-1	TRBJ2-1	CASSQGQGLSNEQFF
TRBV20-1	TRBJ2-1	CSASDLQRTSYNEQFF
TRBV5-1	TRBJ2-1	CASSFYGMGRGTEQFF
TRBV12-3/TRBV12-4	TRBJ1-2	CASTPGLGGYTF
TRBV29-1	TRBJ1-1	CSAVRGNTEAFF
TRBV12-3/TRBV12-4	TRBJ2-3	CASSFATRRGFTDTQYF
TRBV6-4	TRBJ2-1	CASRRSSSSYNEQFF